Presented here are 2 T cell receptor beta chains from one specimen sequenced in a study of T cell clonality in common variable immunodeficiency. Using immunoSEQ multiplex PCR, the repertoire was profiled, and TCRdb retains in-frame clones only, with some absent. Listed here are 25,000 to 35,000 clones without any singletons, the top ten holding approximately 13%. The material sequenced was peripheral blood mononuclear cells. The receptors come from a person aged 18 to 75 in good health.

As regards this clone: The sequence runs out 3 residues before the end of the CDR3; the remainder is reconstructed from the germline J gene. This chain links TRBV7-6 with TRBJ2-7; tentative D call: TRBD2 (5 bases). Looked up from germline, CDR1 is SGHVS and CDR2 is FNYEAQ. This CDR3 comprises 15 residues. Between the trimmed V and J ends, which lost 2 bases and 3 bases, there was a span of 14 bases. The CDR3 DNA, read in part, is TGTGCCAGCAGCTTATCGAGCGGACCTTACTACGAG. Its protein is CASSLSSGPYYE. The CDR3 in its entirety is CASSLSSGPYYEQYF.

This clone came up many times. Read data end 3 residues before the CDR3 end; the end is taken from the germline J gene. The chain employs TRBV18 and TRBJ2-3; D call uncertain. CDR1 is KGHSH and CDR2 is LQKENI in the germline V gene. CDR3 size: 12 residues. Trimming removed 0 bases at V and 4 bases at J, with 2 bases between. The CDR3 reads CASSPPSDTQYF. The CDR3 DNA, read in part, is TGTGCCAGCTCACCACCCTCAGATACG.